The sample holds one count of the clone carrying this T cell receptor (beta chain). Its antigen is still unknown. This entry is derived from a study of cytomegalovirus exposure and HLA in healthy donors. Germline V CDR1 and CDR2: KGHSH, LQKENI. V lost 1 base, J lost 8 bases, and 4 bases stayed unmatched. This CDR3 is built from 14 residues. Whole-study results and caveats: Several of the most significant clusters were apparently associated with common viral pathogens in a later analysis. A likely sequencing artifact accounted for one observed cluster of highly shared sequence variants.

The PCR was carried out with 60 Vbeta primers and 13 Jbeta primers. The data were produced by immunoSEQ multiplex PCR, yet TCRdb's version contains in-frame clones alone and is incomplete. Of 90,000 to 120,000 clones listed, roughly 87% are singletons. Though nominally healthy at sampling, donors likely had unrecorded immune exposures. This sequence joins TRBV18 and TRBJ2-1; 8 bases line up with TRBD2. The origin of this receptor is a man aged 30-40 years in good health and CMV-seropositive. The sequenced material came from PBMCs. In DNA, the CDR3 is TGTGCCAGCTCACCACTGGCGGGGGGCGATGAGCAGTTCTTC. This sequence encodes CASSPLAGGDEQFF.